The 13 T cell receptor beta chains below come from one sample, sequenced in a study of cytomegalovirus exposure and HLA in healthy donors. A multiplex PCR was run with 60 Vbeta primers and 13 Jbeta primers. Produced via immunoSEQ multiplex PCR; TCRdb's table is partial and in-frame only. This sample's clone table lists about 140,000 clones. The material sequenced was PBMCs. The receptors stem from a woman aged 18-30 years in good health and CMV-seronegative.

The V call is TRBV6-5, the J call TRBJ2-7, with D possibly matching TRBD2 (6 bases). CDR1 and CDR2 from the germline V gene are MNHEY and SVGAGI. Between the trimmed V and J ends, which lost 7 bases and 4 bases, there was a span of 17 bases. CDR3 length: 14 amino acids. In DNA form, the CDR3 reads TGTGCCAGCAAGGGTGACCGGGGGTCGTACGAGCAGTACGTC. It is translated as CASKGDRGSYEQYV.

The CDR3 region has the DNA TGTGCCAGCAGCTGGACTAGGGGATTTCTAGATACGCAGTATTTT. Translation: CASSWTRGFLDTQYF. V is TRBV5-6 and J is TRBJ2-3; TRBD2 agrees at 7 bases. V lost 3 bases and J lost 5; bases outside the gene matches: 9. The length of the CDR3 is 15 residues. Germline V lookup: CDR1 SGHDT, CDR2 YYEEEE.

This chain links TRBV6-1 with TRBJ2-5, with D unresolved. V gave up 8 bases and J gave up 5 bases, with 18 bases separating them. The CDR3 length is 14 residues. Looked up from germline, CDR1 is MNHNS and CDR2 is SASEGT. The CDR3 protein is CASLGASGRETQYF. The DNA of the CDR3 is TGTGCCAGCCTTGGAGCTAGTGGTAGGGAGACCCAGTACTTC.

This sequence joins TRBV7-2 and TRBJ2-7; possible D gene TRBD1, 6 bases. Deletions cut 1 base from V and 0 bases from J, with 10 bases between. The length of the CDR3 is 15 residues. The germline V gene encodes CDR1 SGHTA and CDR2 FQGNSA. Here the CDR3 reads CASSLGQGSSYEQYV. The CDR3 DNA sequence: TGTGCCAGCAGCTTAGGGCAGGGGAGCTCCTACGAGCAGTACGTC.

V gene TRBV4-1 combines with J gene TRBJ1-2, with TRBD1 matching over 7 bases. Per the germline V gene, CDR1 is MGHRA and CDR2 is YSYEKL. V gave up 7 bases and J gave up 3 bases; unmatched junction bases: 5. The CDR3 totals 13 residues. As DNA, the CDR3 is TGCGCCAGCAATACAGGGGATGACTATGGCTACACCTTC. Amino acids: CASNTGDDYGYTF.

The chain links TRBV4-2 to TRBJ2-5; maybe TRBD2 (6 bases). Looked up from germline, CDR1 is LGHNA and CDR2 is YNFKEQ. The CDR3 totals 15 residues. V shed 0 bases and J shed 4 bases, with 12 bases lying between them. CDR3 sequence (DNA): TGTGCCAGCAGCCAAGAACCGGGAGCGGGAGAGACCCAGTACTTC. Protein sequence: CASSQEPGAGETQYF.

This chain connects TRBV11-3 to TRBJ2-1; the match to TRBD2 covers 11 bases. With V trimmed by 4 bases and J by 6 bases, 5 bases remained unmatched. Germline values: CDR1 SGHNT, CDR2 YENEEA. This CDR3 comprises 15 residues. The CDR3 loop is CASSSGLAGGNEQFF. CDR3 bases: TGTGCCAGCAGCTCAGGACTAGCGGGCGGCAATGAGCAGTTCTTC.

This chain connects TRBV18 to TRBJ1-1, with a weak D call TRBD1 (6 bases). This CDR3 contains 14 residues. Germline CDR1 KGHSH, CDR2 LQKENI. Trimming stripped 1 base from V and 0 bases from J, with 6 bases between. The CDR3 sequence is CASSPRDMNTEAFF. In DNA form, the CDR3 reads TGTGCCAGCTCACCACGGGACATGAACACTGAAGCTTTCTTT.

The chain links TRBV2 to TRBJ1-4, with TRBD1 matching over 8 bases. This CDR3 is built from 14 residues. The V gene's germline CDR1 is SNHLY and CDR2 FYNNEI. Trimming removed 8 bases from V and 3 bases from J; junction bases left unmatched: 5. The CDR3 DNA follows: TGTGCCAGCTACCTACAGGGGGCTAATGAAAAACTGTTTTTT. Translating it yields CASYLQGANEKLFF.

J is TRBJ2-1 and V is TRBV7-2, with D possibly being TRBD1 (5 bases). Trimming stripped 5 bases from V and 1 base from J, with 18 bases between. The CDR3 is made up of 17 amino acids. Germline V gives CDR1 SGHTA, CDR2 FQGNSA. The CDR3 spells CASSLRPQGVSYNEQFF. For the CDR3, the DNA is TGTGCCAGCAGCCTCCGGCCCCAAGGGGTATCCTACAATGAGCAGTTCTTC.

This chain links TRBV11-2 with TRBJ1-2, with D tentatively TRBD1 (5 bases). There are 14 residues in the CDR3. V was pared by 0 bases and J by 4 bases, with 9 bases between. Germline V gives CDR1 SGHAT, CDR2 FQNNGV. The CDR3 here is CASSLEARGYGYTF. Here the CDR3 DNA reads TGTGCCAGCAGCTTAGAAGCAAGGGGCTATGGCTACACCTTC.

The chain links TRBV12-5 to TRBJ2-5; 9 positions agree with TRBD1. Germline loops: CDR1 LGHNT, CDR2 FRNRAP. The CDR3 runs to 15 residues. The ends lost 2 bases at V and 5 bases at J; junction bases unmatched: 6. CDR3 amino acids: CASGLNRGRQETQYF. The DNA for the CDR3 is TGTGCTAGTGGTTTGAACAGGGGGCGACAGGAGACCCAGTACTTC. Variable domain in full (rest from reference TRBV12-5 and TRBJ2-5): DARVTQTPRHKVTEMGQEVTMRCQPILGHNTVFWYRQTMMQGLELLAYFRNRAPLDDSGMPKDRFSAEMPDATLATLKIQPSEPRDSAVYFCASGLNRGRQETQYFGPGTRLLVL.

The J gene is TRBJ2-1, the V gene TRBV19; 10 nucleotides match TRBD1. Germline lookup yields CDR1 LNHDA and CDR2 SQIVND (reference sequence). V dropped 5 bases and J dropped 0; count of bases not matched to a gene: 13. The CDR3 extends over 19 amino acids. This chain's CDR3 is CASSFQTGGAGSSYNEQFF. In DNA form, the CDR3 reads TGTGCCAGTAGTTTTCAGACAGGGGGCGCGGGGAGCTCCTACAATGAGCAGTTCTTC.